The source of this TCR beta chain is a study of T cell responses to AZD1222 COVID-19 vaccine. Study findings and constraints: Spike-wide coverage was observed for vaccine-associated CD4 TCRs, with dominant responses at 160-218 and 743-854. Baseline testing showed seropositivity in only six AZD1222 recipients.

For this clone: Its target is not known.

Method: immunoSEQ multiplex PCR; TCRdb's copy keeps in-frame clones and lacks some. The table shows 110,000 or so clones, with around nine tenths occurring only once. Investigators merged groups given second doses at roughly 4 or roughly 12 weeks. This TCR was recovered from an adult who received the AZD1222 COVID-19 vaccine. Sequencing used peripheral blood, obtained 28 days after the second AZD1222 dose.

CDR3 sequence reads: CASSQERGNTIYF. For the CDR3, the DNA is TGTGCCAGCAGCCAAGAAAGGGGAAACACCATATATTTT. This chain uses TRBV4-2 with TRBJ1-3; D not certain. CDR3 length: 13 amino acids. V dropped 0 bases and J dropped 4 bases, with 4 bases sitting between them. CDR1 and CDR2 from the germline V gene are LGHNA and YNFKEQ.